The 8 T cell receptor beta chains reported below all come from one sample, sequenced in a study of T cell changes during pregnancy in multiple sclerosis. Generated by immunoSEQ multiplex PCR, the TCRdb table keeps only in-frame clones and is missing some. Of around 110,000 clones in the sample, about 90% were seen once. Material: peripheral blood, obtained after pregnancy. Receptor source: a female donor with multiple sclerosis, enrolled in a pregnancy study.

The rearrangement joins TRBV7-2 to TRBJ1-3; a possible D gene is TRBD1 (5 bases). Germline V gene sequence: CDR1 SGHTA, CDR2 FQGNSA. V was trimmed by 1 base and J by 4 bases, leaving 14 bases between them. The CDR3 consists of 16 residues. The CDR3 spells CASSLVGQGSGNTIYF. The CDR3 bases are TGTGCCAGCAGCTTAGTAGGGCAGGGATCAGGAAACACCATATATTTT.

CDR3 DNA sequence: TGTGCCAGCAGCGCTCTTGGACAGACCCCCTACGAGCAGTACTTC. Translation gives CASSALGQTPYEQYF. The chain carries TRBV2 and TRBJ2-7, with D tentatively TRBD1 (6 bases). The germline CDR1 and CDR2 sequences are SNHLY and FYNNEI. V lost 6 bases to trimming and J lost 2 bases, with 17 bases between them. The CDR3 extends over 15 amino acids.

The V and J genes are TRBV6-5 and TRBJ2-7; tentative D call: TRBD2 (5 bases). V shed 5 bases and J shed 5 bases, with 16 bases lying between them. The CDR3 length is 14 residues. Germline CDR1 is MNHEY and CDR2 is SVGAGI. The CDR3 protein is CASSRRGSPNEQYF. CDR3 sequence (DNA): TGTGCCAGCAGTCGCCGGGGATCCCCAAACGAGCAGTACTTC.

In DNA form, the CDR3 reads TGTGCCTGGAGAGCTGACAGGGGAAAAAAAGCTTTCTTT. It specifies CAWRADRGKKAFF. The chain employs TRBV30 and TRBJ1-1; 8 nucleotides line up with TRBD1. This CDR3 has 13 residues. The trim removed 3 bases at V and 9 bases at J, leaving 9 bases unmatched. The V gene's germline CDR1 is GTSNPN and CDR2 SVGIG (reference sequence).

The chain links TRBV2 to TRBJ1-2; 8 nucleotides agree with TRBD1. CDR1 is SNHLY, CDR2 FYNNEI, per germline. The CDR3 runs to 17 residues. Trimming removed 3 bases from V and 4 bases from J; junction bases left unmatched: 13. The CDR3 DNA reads TGTGCCAGCAGTGATACCCGGGACAGGTCGTTTGCCTATGGCTACACCTTC. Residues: CASSDTRDRSFAYGYTF.

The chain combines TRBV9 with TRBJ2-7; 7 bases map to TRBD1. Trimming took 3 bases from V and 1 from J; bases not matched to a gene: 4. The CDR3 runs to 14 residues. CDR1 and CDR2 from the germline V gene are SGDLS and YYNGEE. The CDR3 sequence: CASSAQGQSYEQYF. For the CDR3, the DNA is TGTGCCAGCAGCGCCCAGGGACAGTCCTACGAGCAGTACTTC.

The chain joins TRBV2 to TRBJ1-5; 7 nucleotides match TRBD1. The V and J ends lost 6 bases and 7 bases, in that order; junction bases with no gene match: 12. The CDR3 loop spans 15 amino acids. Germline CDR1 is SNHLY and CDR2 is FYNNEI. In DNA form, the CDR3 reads TGTGCCAGCAGAGATAGGGACAGTAGCAGGCAGCCCCAGCATTTT. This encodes CASRDRDSSRQPQHF.

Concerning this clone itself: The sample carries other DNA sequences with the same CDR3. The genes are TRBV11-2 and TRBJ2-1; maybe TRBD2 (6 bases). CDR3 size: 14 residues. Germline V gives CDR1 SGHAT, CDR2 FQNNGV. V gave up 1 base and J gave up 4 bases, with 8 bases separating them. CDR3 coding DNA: TGTGCCAGCAGCTTAGCGGGAGCGTACAATGAGCAGTTCTTC. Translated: CASSLAGAYNEQFF.